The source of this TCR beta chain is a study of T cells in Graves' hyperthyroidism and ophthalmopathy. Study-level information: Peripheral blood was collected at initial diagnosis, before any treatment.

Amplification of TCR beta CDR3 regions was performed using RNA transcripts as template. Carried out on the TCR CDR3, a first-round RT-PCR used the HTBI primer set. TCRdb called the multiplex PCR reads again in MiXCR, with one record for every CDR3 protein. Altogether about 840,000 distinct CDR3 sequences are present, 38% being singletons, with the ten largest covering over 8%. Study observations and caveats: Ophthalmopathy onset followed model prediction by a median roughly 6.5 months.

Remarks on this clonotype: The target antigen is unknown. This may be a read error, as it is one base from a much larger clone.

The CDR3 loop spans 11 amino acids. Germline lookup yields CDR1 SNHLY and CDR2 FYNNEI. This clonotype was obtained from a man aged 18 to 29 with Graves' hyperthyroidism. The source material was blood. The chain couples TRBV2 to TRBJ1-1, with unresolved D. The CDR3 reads CASLSGGEALF. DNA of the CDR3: TGTGCCAGCTTAAGTGGTGGTGAAGCTCTCTTT.